These 6 T cell receptor beta chains were all obtained from the same sample, sequenced in a study of T cell responses to AZD1222 COVID-19 vaccine. Produced via immunoSEQ multiplex PCR; TCRdb's table is partial and in-frame only. The sample includes 100,000 or so clones, roughly 88% of them seen just once. Material: peripheral blood, obtained on day 0 of AZD1222 vaccination. Every receptor here comes from an adult in good health.

This rearrangement joins TRBV28 to TRBJ2-5; D is possibly TRBD2 (6 bases). Germline V lookup: CDR1 MDHEN, CDR2 SYDVKM. The V gene lost 4 bases and the J gene lost 5 bases, with 20 bases spanning the gap. The CDR3 contains 16 residues. The CDR3 nucleotides are TGTGCCAGCAGTTCCGCGGGGTTACAGTCCTCGGAGACCCAGTACTTC. It translates to CASSSAGLQSSETQYF.

This clone was seen a single time. The genes are TRBV7-6 and TRBJ1-1; 7 bases fit TRBD1. Unmatched junction bases numbered 16, after V lost 3 bases and J lost 0 bases. The CDR3 spans 19 residues. The germline V gene has CDR1 SGHVS and CDR2 FNYEAQ. CDR3 protein: CASSFHLWRRGEMNTEAFF. CDR3 DNA: TGTGCCAGCAGCTTCCATTTGTGGCGCAGGGGGGAAATGAACACTGAAGCTTTCTTT.

V and J are TRBV6-2 or TRBV6-3 and TRBJ2-7, with 8 bases matching TRBD2. There are 15 residues in the CDR3. CDR1 MNHEY and CDR2 SVGEGT come from the germline V gene. With V trimmed by 2 bases and J by 2 bases, 5 bases remained unmatched. The CDR3: CASSYRDSGAYEQYF. The CDR3 DNA reads TGTGCCAGCAGTTACCGAGATAGCGGGGCCTACGAGCAGTACTTC.

The chain couples TRBV7-2 to TRBJ1-3, with D hard to call. The CDR3 covers 15 residues. Germline CDR1 reads SGHTA; CDR2 reads FQGNSA. Trimming removed 2 bases from V and 1 base from J, with 9 bases in between. In DNA form, the CDR3 reads TGTGCCAGCAGCTTATTAGGTTTATCTGGAAACACCATATATTTT. Protein product: CASSLLGLSGNTIYF.

CDR3 loop: CASSARQGSTAEQYF. The CDR3 coding sequence is TGTGCCAGCAGCGCAAGACAGGGGTCGACAGCCGAGCAGTACTTC. The genes are TRBV11-1 and TRBJ2-7; the match to TRBD1 covers 8 bases. Unmatched junction bases numbered 12, after V lost 5 bases and J lost 6 bases. The CDR3 totals 15 residues. In germline, CDR1 is SGHAT, CDR2 FQDESV (reference sequence).

The chain joins TRBV28 to TRBJ2-5; D possibly uses TRBD1 or TRBD2 (5 bases each). The CDR3 runs 12 residues. From germline, CDR1 is MDHEN and CDR2 SYDVKM. V was trimmed by 10 bases and J by 2 bases, leaving 11 bases between them. The CDR3 loop reads CAIGTDQETQYF. CDR3 in DNA: TGTGCCATCGGGACGGATCAAGAGACCCAGTACTTC.